This T cell receptor beta chain is from a study of T cells after yellow fever vaccination. Study background: SMART-Seq v4 Ultra Low Input prepared libraries from low-cell fractions.

Overall study results and limits: Contamination of FACS-sorted repertoires by abundant clonotypes from the bulk population could occur. Booster sampling recovered most clones from primary vaccination (96% CD4, around 88% CD8).

Researchers made TCR cDNA using 5'RACE template switching, and this step added a universal primer site and UMIs. Each CDR3 protein gets one entry after TCRdb re-called the 5' RACE reads with MiXCR. The table includes fewer than 350,000 distinct CDR3 sequences, over 8% detected once. Only a few counts were recorded for this clonotype. Its antigen is undetermined. Germline CDR1 is LGHNA and CDR2 is YNFKEQ. V was shortened by 0 bases and J by 3 bases, with 9 bases between the two germline ends. This CDR3 region has 15 residues. The sequence was obtained from a man younger than 35 who received the YFV17D yellow fever vaccine. The material was PBMCs, obtained on the day of the first yellow fever vaccination. This sequence joins TRBV4-2 and TRBJ2-1, with TRBD2 as a possible D gene (7 bases). CDR3 sequence: CASSQEGGRYNEQFF. As DNA, the CDR3 is TGTGCCAGCAGCCAAGAGGGGGGGCGCTACAATGAGCAGTTCTTC.